This T cell receptor (beta chain) is from a study of T-cell reconstitution after alpha-beta-depleted transplantation in children. Study results and caveats: T-cell numbers and diversity one year post-transplant derived largely from freshly generated T cells. After transplant, at about two months, alpha-beta T cells were reportedly derived from several hundred expanded graft clones. Recipient T cells and thymic progenitors that survived were the source of the high TCRbeta diversity seen at day 60 in some patients.

CDR3 length equals 14 residues. CDR1 is MNHEY, CDR2 SVGAGI, per germline. Worth noting for this clonotype: What it binds is not known. This clone may be a read error of a much larger clone one base away.

Preparation of the TCRbeta library was carried out with unique molecular identifiers. From the PCR reads, TCRdb called clonotypes with MiXCR, one entry per CDR3 protein. This sample has about 300,000 distinct CDR3 sequences, with around 9.1% found just once. Source: PBMCs, taken before TCRalphabeta/CD19-depleted stem cell transplant. This chain connects TRBV6-5 to TRBJ2-5; possibly TRBD1 or TRBD2 for D (5 bases each). The clonotype was recovered from a boy less than two years old with acute myeloid leukemia, due to receive a stem cell transplant. This chain's CDR3 is CASGYMVGEETQYF. The CDR3 region has the DNA TGTGCCAGCGGTTACATGGTGGGGGAGGAGACCCAGTACTTC.